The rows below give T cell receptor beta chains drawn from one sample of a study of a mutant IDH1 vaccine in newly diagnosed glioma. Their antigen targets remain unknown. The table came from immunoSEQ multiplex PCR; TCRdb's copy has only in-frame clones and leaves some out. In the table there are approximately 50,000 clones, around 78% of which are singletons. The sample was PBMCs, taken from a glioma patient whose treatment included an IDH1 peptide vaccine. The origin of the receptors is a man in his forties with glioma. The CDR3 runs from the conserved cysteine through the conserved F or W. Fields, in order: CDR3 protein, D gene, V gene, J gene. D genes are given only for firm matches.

CASGGSTRSYNEQFF	NA	TRBV7-2	TRBJ2-1
CASSPRLPTGELFF	NA	TRBV19	TRBJ2-2
CSVGFGVGRDTQYF	NA	TRBV29-1	TRBJ2-3
CASSFEGPAFTGELFF	NA	TRBV11-2	TRBJ2-2
CASSLGGYGYGYTF	NA	TRBV27	TRBJ1-2
CASSTGGYEQYF	TRBD1	TRBV19	TRBJ2-7
CASREVEAFF	NA	TRBV10-2	TRBJ1-1
CASSPRERGHGYTF	NA	TRBV11-3	TRBJ1-2
CASSLIEKNTEAFF	NA	TRBV7-6	TRBJ1-1
CASSFGQGRETQYF	TRBD1	TRBV7-2	TRBJ2-5
CASSGQEAQYF	NA	TRBV2	TRBJ2-5
CASSSRGRGQSEAFF	TRBD1	TRBV6-6	TRBJ1-1
CASRAEKAQPQHF	NA	TRBV2	TRBJ1-5
CASSFRDSGYNEQFF	NA	TRBV9	TRBJ2-1
CASSRNRGLNEKLFF	TRBD1	TRBV14	TRBJ1-4
CASSTRAGGAAEAFF	NA	TRBV7-6	TRBJ1-1
CASSVRPTNTEAFF	NA	TRBV2	TRBJ1-1
CASSLLQGREAFF	NA	TRBV7-2	TRBJ1-1
CASGNNEAFF	NA	TRBV11-2	TRBJ1-1
CASSETHQSSYEQYF	NA	TRBV6-1	TRBJ2-7
CSAKDRATSGNTIYF	TRBD1	TRBV29-1	TRBJ1-3
CASSPTTGGANQPQHF	NA	TRBV18	TRBJ1-5
CASSSTGGVYGYTF	TRBD1	TRBV6-6	TRBJ1-2
CASSLVERNTEAFF	NA	TRBV5-1	TRBJ1-1
CASSLDRVWNTEAFF	TRBD1	TRBV18	TRBJ1-1
CASSWDGGSGTQYF	NA	TRBV5-1	TRBJ2-5
CASSVVAYTDTQYF	NA	TRBV6-1	TRBJ2-3
CAILGEDGYTF	NA	TRBV11-2	TRBJ1-2
CASSKRVLTGTGPEGSSYEQYF	NA	TRBV21-1	TRBJ2-7
CASSADRGGRGYTF	TRBD1	TRBV11-2	TRBJ1-2
CASGKSTDTQYF	NA	TRBV12-5	TRBJ2-3
CASSGRTGTYEQYF	TRBD1	TRBV2	TRBJ2-7
CASSLGGTPQETQYF	NA	TRBV7-9	TRBJ2-5
CASSEAWEQFF	NA	TRBV6-1	TRBJ2-1
CASSDLARDSYPNEQFF	NA	TRBV6-1	TRBJ2-1
CASSRRPRGGGRSDTQYF	TRBD2	TRBV4-3	TRBJ2-3
CASDRMNTEAFF	NA	TRBV12-5	TRBJ1-1
CASTFRGDEQFF	NA	TRBV7-8	TRBJ2-1
CASSEAGARAQYF	NA	TRBV2	TRBJ2-5
CASSQHFRALAGERDTQYF	TRBD2	TRBV4-1	TRBJ2-3
CASSQGRSGANVLTF	NA	TRBV4-3	TRBJ2-6
CASSLVGVMRPHEQFF	NA	TRBV5-6	TRBJ2-1
CASSQVSYEQYF	NA	TRBV14	TRBJ2-7
CASKRQGPAYEQYF	TRBD1	TRBV28	TRBJ2-7
CSVRDSPAKNIQYF	NA	TRBV29-1	TRBJ2-4
CSYGQGAYNEQFF	TRBD1	TRBV29-1	TRBJ2-1
CASSQRGNEQFF	NA	TRBV4-2	TRBJ2-1
CASSPLKDSPANTEAFF	NA	TRBV18	TRBJ1-1